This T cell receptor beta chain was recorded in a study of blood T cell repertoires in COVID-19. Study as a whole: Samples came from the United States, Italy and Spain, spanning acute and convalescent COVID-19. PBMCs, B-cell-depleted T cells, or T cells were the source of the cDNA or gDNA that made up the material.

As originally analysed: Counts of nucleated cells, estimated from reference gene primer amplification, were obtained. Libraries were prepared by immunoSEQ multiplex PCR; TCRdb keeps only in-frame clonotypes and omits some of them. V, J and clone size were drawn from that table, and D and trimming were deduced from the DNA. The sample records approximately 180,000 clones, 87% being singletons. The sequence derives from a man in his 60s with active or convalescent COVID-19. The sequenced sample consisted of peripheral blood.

In nucleotides, the CDR3 is TGTGCCAGCAGCTTAGACTTGAACACTGAAGCTTTCTTT. Translated, it gives CASSLDLNTEAFF. The chain has TRBV7-9 and TRBJ1-1; the D is unclear. The CDR3 spans 13 residues. Deletions cut 1 base from V and 0 bases from J, with 3 bases between. Per the germline V gene, CDR1 is SEHNR and CDR2 is FQNEAQ (reference sequence).